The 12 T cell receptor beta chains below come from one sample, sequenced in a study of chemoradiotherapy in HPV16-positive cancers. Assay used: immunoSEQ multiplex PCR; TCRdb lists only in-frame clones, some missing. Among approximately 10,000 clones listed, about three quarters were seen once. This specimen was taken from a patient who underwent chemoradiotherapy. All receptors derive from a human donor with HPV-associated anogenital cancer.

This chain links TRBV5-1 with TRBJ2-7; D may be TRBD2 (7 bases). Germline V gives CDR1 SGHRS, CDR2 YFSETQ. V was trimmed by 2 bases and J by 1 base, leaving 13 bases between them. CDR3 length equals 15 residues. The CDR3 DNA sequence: TGCGCCAGCAGCTTAGGGGGGGCACCTTCCTACGAGCAGTACTTC. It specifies CASSLGGAPSYEQYF.

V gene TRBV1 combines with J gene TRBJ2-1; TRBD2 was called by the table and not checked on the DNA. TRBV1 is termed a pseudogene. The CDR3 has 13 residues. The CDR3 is CTSSQDEGGLQFF. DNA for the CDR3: TGCACCAGCAGCCAAGATGAGGGGGGGTTGCAGTTCTTC.

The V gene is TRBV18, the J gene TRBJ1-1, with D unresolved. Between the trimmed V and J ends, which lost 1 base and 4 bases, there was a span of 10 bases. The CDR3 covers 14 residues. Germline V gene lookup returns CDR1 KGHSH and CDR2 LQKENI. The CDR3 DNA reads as TGTGCCAGCTCACCACGGGTTGAGGCCACTGAAGCTTTCTTT. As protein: CASSPRVEATEAFF.

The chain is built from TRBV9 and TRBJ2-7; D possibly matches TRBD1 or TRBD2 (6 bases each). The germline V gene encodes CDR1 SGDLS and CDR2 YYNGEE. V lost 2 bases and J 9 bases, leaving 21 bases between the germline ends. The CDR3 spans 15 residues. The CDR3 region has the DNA TGTGCCAGCAGCGTCATAGCGGATCCGGCAGGGGTGCAGTACTTC. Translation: CASSVIADPAGVQYF.

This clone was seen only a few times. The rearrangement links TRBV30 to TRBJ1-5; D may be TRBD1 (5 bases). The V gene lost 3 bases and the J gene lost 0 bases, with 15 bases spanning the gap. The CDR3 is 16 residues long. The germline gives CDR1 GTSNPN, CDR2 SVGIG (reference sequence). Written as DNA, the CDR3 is TGTGCCTGGAGACCCGGTGGGGGACTTAGCAATCAGCCCCAGCATTTT. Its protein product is CAWRPGGGLSNQPQHF.

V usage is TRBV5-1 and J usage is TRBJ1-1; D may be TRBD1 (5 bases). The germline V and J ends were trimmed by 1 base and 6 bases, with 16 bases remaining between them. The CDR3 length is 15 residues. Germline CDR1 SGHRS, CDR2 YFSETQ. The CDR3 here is CASSLRARGDPEAFF. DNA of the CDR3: TGCGCCAGCAGCTTGAGAGCCCGCGGGGACCCTGAAGCTTTCTTT.

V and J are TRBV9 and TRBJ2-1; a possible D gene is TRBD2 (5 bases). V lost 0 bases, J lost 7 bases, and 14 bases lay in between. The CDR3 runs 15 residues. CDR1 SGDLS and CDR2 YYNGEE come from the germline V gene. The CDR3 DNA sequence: TGTGCCAGCAGCGTAGGCGGCCGGGATGGGAATGAGCAGTTCTTC. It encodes CASSVGGRDGNEQFF. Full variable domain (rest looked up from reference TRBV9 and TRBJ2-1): DSGVTQTPKHLITATGQRVTLRCSPRSGDLSVYWYQQSLDQGLQFLIQYYNGEERAKGNILERFSAQQFPDLHSELNLSSLELGDSALYFCASSVGGRDGNEQFFGPGTRLTVL.

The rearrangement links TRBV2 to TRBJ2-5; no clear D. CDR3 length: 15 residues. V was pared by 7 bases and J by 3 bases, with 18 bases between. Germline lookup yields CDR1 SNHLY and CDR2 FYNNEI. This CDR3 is CASKPLWAGEETQYF. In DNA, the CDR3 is TGTGCCAGCAAGCCCCTATGGGCAGGAGAAGAGACCCAGTACTTC.

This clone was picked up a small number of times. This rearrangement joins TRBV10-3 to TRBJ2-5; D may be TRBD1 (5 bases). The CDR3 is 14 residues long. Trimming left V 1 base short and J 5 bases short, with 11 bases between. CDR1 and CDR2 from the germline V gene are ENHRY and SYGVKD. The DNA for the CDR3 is TGTGCCATCAGTGAGTATAGGGGCGACGAGACCCAGTACTTC. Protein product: CAISEYRGDETQYF.

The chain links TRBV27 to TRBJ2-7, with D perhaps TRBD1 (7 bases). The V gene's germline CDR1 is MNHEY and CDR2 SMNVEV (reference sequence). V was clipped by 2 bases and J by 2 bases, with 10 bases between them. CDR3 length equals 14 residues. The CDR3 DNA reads TGTGCCAGCAGTTTACAGGGGGGCCCCTACGAGCAGTACTTC. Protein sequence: CASSLQGGPYEQYF.

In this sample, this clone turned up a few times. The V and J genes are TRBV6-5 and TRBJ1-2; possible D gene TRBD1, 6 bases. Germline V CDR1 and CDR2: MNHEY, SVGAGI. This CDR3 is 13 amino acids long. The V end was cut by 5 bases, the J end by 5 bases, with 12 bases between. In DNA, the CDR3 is TGTGCCAGCAGTCGACAGGACTTGTATGGCTACACCTTC. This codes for CASSRQDLYGYTF.

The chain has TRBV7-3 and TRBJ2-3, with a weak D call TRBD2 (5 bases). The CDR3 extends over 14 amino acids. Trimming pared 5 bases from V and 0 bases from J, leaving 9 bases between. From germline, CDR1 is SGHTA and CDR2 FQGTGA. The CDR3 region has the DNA TGTGCCAGCAGCGGAGGAGGCAGCACAGATACGCAGTATTTT. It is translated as CASSGGGSTDTQYF.